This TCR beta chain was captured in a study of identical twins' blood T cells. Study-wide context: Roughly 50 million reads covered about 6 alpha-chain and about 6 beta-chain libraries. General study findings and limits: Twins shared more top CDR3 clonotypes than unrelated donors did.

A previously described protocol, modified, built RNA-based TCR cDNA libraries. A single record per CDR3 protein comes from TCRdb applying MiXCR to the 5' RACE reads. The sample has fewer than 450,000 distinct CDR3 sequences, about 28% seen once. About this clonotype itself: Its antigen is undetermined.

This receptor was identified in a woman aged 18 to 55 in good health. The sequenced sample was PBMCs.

CDR3 sequence reads: CASGPQRDTSEEQYF. The DNA for the CDR3 is TGTGCCAGCGGCCCACAACGGGATACTTCTGAAGAGCAGTACTTC. The chain uses TRBV6-4 and TRBJ2-7; D possibly corresponds to TRBD2 (5 bases). The CDR3 is made up of 15 amino acids. With 8 bases removed from V and 7 bases from J, the gap between germline ends came to 24 bases. Germline CDR1 reads MRHNA; CDR2 reads SNTAGT.